Here is one T cell receptor beta chain with its context. What it binds is unknown. The source of the sample is a study of T cell responses to AZD1222 COVID-19 vaccine. CDR3 size: 13 residues. Germline V gene lookup returns CDR1 MNHEY and CDR2 SVGAGI. Trimming removed 6 bases from V and 0 bases from J, with 8 bases in between. Study-level results: Females made up more of the donors, who were largely white British, and clonal diversity may have come out too low.

Only in-frame clones appear in the TCRdb table, and some are missing; sequencing was by immunoSEQ multiplex PCR. The sample lists some 81,000 clones, about nine tenths occurring once. This chain uses TRBV6-5 with TRBJ1-1; unclear D gene. The specimen comprised peripheral blood, sampled 28 days after the second AZD1222 dose. The TCR originated in an adult who received the AZD1222 COVID-19 vaccine. CDR3 sequence reads: CASSRTVNTEAFF. CDR3 nucleotide sequence: TGTGCCAGCAGCCGCACAGTGAACACTGAAGCTTTCTTT.